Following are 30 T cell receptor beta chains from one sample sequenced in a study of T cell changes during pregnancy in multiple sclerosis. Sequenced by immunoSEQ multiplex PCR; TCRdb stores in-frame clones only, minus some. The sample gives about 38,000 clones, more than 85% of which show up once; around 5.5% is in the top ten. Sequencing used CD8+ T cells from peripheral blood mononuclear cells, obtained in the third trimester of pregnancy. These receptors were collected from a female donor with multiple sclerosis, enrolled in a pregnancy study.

The CDR3 coding sequence is TGTGCCAGCAGTTACTTCGGACAGTACAATGAGCAGTTCTTC. This translates into CASSYFGQYNEQFF. The chain joins TRBV6-5 to TRBJ2-1; tentative D call: TRBD1 (6 bases). V lost 1 base and J lost 4, with 8 bases in between. Germline V gene data show CDR1 as MNHEY and CDR2 as SVGAGI. CDR3 size: 14 residues.

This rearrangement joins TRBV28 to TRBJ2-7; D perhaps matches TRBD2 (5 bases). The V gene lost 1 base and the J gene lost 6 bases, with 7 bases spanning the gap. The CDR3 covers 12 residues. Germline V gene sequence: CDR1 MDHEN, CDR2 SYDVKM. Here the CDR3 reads CASSLSGSEQYF. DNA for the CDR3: TGTGCCAGCAGTTTATCGGGGAGCGAGCAGTACTTC.

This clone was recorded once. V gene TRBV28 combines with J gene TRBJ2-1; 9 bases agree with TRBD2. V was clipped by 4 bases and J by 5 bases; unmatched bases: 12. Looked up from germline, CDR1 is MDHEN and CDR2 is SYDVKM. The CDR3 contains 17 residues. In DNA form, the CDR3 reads TGTGCCAGCAGTTCCCCTGGGCTAGCGGGAATAAACAATGAGCAGTTCTTC. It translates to CASSSPGLAGINNEQFF.

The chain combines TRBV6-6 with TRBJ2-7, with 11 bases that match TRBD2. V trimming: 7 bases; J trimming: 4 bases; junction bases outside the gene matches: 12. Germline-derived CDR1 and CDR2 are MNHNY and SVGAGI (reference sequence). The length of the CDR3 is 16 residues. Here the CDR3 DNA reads TGTGCCAGCACCGACTCTTTGACTAGCGGGGAATACGAGCAGTACTTC. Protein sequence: CASTDSLTSGEYEQYF.

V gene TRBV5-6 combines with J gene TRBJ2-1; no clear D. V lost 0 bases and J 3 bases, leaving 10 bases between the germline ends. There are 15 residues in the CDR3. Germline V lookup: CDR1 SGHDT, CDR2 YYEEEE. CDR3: CASSLDPSHYNEQFF. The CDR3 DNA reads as TGTGCCAGCAGCTTGGATCCTAGTCACTACAATGAGCAGTTCTTC. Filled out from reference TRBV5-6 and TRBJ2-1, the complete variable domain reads DAGVTQSPTHLIKTRGQQVTLRCSPKSGHDTVSWYQQALGQGPQFIFQYYEEEERQRGNFPDRFSGHQFPNYSSELNVNALLLGDSALYLCASSLDPSHYNEQFFGPGTRLTVL.

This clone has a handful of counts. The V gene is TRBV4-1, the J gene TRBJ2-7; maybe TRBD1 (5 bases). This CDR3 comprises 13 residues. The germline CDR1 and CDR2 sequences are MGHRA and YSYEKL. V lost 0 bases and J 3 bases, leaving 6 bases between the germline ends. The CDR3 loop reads CASSQDRDYEQYF. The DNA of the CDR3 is TGCGCCAGCAGCCAAGACAGGGACTACGAGCAGTACTTC.

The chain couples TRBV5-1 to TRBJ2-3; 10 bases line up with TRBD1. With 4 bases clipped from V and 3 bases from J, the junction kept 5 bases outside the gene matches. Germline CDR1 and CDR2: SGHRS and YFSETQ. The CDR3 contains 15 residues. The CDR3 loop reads CASSHRQGATDTQYF. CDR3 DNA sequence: TGCGCCAGCAGCCACAGACAGGGGGCGACAGATACGCAGTATTTT.

CDR3 DNA sequence: TGCGCCAGCAGCCCCGGGACTAGCGGGGGCGAGGCCCAGTACTTC. Translated: CASSPGTSGGEAQYF. V and J are TRBV5-1 and TRBJ2-5; 14 bases line up with TRBD2. The junction had 8 bases not matched to a gene; V was cut back by 4 bases and J by 9 bases. Germline CDR1 and CDR2: SGHRS and YFSETQ. CDR3 length equals 15 residues.

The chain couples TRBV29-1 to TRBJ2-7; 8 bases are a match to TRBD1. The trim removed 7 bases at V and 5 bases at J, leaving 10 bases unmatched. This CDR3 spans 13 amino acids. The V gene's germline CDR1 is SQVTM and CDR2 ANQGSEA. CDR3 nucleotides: TGCAGCGCTGAGACAGGACAGGGCCACGAGCAGTACTTC. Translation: CSAETGQGHEQYF.

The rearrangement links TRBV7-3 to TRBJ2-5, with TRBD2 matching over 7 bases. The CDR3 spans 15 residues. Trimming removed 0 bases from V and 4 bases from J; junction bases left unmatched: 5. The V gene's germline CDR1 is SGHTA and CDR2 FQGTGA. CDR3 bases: TGTGCCAGCAGCTTAACTGGACTAGTTGCAGAGACCCAGTACTTC. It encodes CASSLTGLVAETQYF. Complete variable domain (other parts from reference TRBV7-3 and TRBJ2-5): GAGVSQTPSNKVTEKGKYVELRCDPISGHTALYWYRQSLGQGPEFLIYFQGTGAADDSGLPNDRFFAVRPEGSVSTLKIQRTERGDSAVYLCASSLTGLVAETQYFGPGTRLLVL.

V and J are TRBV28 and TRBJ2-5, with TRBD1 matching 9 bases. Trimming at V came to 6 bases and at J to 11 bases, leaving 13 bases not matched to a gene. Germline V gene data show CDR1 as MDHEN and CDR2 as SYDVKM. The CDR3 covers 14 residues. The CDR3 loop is CASRLPGQGREQYF. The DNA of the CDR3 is TGTGCCAGCAGATTACCGGGACAGGGCAGAGAGCAGTACTTC.

The CDR3 DNA follows: TGTGCCAGCAGCCTGGACCCTGGGACTAGCTACGAGCAGTACTTC. It yields the protein CASSLDPGTSYEQYF. The V gene is TRBV4-2, the J gene TRBJ2-7, with 8 bases lining up with TRBD2. CDR1 LGHNA and CDR2 YNFKEQ come from the germline V gene. The CDR3 has 15 residues. With V trimmed by 4 bases and J by 3 bases, 8 bases remained unmatched.

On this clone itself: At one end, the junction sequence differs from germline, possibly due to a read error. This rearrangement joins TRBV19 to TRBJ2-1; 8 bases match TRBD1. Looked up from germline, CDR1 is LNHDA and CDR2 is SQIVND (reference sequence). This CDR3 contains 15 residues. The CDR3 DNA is TGTGCCAGTAGCCAGCCAAGACAGGGGTACATTGAGCAGTTCTTC. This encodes CASSQPRQGYIEQFF. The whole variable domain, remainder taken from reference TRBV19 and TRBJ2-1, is DGGITQSPKYLFRKEGQNVTLSCEQNLNHDAMYWYRQDPGQGLRLIYYSQIVNDFQKGDIAEGYSVSREKKESFPLTVTSAQKNPTAFYLCASSQPRQGYIEQFFGPGTRLTVL.

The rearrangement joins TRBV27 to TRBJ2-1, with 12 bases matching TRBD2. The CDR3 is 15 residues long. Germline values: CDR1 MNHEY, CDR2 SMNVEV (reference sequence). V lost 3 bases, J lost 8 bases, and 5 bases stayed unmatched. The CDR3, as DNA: TGTGCCAGCAGTTTCGGGACTAGCGGGTTGGATGAGCAGTTCTTC. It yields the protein CASSFGTSGLDEQFF.

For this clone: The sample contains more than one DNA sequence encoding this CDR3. Here the CDR3 DNA reads TGTGCCAGCAGTTCCCTCTCCTACGAGCAGTACTTC. As protein: CASSSLSYEQYF. V usage is TRBV27 and J usage is TRBJ2-7; D remains ambiguous. V was shortened by 4 bases and J by 0 bases, with 4 bases between the two germline ends. Germline CDR1 and CDR2: MNHEY and SMNVEV (reference sequence). The CDR3 has 12 amino acids.

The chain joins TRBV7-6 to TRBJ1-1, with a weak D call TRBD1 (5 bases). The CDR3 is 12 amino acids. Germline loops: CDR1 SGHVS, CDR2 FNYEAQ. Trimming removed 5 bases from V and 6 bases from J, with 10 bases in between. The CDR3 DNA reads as TGTGCCAGCAGCCGGGACTCTTCTGAAGCTTTCTTT. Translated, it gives CASSRDSSEAFF.

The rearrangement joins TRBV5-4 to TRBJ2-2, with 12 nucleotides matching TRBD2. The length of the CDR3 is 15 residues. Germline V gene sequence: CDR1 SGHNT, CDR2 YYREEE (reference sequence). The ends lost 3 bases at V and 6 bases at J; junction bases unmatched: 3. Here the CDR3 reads CASSWTSGTAGELFF. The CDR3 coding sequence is TGTGCCAGCAGCTGGACTAGCGGGACGGCCGGGGAGCTGTTTTTT. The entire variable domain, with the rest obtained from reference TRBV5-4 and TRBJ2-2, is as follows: ETGVTQSPTHLIKTRGQQVTLRCSSQSGHNTVSWYQQALGQGPQFIFQYYREEENGRGNFPPRFSGLQFPNYSSELNVNALELDDSALYLCASSWTSGTAGELFFGEGSRLTVL.

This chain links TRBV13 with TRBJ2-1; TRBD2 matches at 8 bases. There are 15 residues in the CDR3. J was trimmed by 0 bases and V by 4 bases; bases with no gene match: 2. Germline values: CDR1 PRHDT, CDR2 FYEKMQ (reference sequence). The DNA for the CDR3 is TGTGCCAGCAGCTCTCGGGAGGGCTCCTACAATGAGCAGTTCTTC. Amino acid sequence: CASSSREGSYNEQFF.

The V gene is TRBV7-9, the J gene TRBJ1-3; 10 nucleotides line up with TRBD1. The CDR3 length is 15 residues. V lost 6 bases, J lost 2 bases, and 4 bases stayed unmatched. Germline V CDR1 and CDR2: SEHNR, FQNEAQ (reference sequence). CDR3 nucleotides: TGTGCCAGCAGGGACGGACAGGGGGCTGGAAACACCATATATTTT. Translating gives CASRDGQGAGNTIYF. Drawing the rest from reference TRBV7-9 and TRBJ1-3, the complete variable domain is DTGVSQNPRHKITKRGQNVTFRCDPISEHNRLYWYRQTLGQGPEFLTYFQNEAQLEKSRLLSDRFSAERPKGSFSTLEIQRTEQGDSAMYLCASRDGQGAGNTIYFGEGSWLTVV.

CDR3 DNA: TGTGCCAGCAGCTTAGCCATAGCGGGGTCCTACAATGAGCAGTTCTTC. As protein: CASSLAIAGSYNEQFF. This chain links TRBV7-2 with TRBJ2-1, with TRBD2 matching over 8 bases. From germline, CDR1 is SGHTA and CDR2 FQGNSA. This CDR3 comprises 16 residues. J was trimmed by 1 base and V by 0 bases; bases with no gene match: 2.

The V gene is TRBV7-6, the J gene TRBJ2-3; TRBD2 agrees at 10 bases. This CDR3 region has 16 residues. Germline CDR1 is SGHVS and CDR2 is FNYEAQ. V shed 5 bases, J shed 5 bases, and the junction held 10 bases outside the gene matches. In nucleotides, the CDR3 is TGTGCCAGCAGCCCTCATGCTAGCGGGAGAGGAGATACGCAGTATTTT. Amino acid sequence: CASSPHASGRGDTQYF.

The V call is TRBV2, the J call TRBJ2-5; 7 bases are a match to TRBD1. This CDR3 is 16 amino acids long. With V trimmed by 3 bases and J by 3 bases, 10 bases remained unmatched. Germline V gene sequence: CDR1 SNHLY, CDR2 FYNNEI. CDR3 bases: TGTGCCAGCAGTGACAGGACAGGCGCACCGAAAGAGACCCAGTACTTC. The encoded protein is CASSDRTGAPKETQYF.

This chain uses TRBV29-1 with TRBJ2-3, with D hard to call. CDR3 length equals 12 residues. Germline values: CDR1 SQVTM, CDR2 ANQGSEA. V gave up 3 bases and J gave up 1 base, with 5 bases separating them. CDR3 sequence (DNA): TGCAGCGTTGACCCCGGCACAGATACGCAGTATTTT. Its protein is CSVDPGTDTQYF.

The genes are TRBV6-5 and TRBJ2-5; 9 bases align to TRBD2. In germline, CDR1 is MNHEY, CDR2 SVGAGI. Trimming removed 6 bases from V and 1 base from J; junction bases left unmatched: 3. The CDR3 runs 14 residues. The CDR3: CASSSTSGQETQYF. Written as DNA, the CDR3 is TGTGCCAGCAGCTCGACTAGCGGCCAAGAGACCCAGTACTTC.

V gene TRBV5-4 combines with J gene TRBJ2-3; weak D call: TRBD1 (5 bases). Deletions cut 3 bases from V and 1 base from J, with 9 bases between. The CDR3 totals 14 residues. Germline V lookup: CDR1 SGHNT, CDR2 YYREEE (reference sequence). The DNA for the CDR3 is TGTGCCAGCAGCTGGGGCGTGGGCACAGATACGCAGTATTTT. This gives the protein CASSWGVGTDTQYF.

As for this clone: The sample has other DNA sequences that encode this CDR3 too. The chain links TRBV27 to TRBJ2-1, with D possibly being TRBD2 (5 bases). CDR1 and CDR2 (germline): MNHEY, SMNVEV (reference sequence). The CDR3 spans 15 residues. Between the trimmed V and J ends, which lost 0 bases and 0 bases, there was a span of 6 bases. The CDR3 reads CASSLSGSSYNEQFF. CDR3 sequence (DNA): TGTGCCAGCAGTTTATCTGGGAGCTCCTACAATGAGCAGTTCTTC.

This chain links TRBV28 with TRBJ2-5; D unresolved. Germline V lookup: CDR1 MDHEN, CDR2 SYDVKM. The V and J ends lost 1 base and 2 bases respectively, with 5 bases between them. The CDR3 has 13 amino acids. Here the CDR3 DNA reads TGTGCCAGCAGTTTATTCCGGCAAGAGACCCAGTACTTC. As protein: CASSLFRQETQYF.

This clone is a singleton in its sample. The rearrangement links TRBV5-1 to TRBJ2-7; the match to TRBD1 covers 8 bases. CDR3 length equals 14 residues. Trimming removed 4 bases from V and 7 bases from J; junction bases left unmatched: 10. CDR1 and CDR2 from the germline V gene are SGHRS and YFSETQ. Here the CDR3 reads CASSADRGFEEQYF. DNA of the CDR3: TGCGCCAGCAGCGCCGACAGGGGCTTTGAAGAGCAGTACTTC.

The CDR3 DNA sequence: TGTGCCAGCAGCCCCTGGGTCGGACAGCTTAGGACCCAGGATGGCTACACCTTC. Protein product: CASSPWVGQLRTQDGYTF. This chain uses TRBV7-9 with TRBJ1-2; maybe TRBD1 (6 bases). In germline, CDR1 is SEHNR, CDR2 FQNEAQ (reference sequence). The V gene lost 5 bases and the J gene lost 6 bases, with 28 bases spanning the gap. This CDR3 comprises 18 residues.

Written as DNA, the CDR3 is TGTGCCAGCAGCTTATGGCTAGCGGGAGAAACCAATGAGCAGTTCTTC. It encodes CASSLWLAGETNEQFF. The chain employs TRBV7-2 and TRBJ2-1; 10 bases fit TRBD2. The germline CDR1 and CDR2 sequences are SGHTA and FQGNSA. V shed 2 bases and J 6 bases; nucleotides not matched to a gene: 7. This CDR3 is built from 16 residues.